This T cell receptor beta chain was retrieved from a study of T cells in Graves' hyperthyroidism and ophthalmopathy. Study context: Peripheral blood was drawn at first diagnosis, prior to all treatment.

TCR beta CDR3 regions were amplified from RNA. The study used the HTBI primer set for a first-round RT-PCR of the TCR CDR3. One entry per CDR3 protein results from TCRdb running MiXCR on the multiplex PCR reads. The sample holds a few hundred thousand distinct CDR3 sequences, approximately 15% seen once. CDR3 length: 15 residues. CDR1 GTSNPN and CDR2 SVGIG come from the germline V gene (reference sequence). V dropped 1 base and J dropped 0 bases, with 10 bases sitting between them. General study findings and limits: In blood, most of the thyroid clonotypes expanded above 0.001 were also present. Ophthalmopathy could be told apart from stable hyperthyroidism with a 13 V-J model.

As for this clonotype: The antigen is unknown.

The material sequenced was blood. The V call is TRBV30, the J call TRBJ2-1; D remains ambiguous. The receptor's source is a woman aged 25 to 39 with Graves' hyperthyroidism. CDR3 nucleotides: TGTGCCTGGAGTGCGACGGCAAGCTCCTACAATGAGCAGTTCTTC. Protein sequence: CAWSATASSYNEQFF.